This T cell receptor (beta chain) stems from a study of shared clonotypes between healthy human individuals (dated by TCRdb to 2018 to 2021). Regarding the complete study: A couple of women and three men aged 18 to 49 years were included in the cohort. The study deeply sequenced blood TCR repertoires of roughly five healthy adults to estimate repertoire size and the extent of clonotype sharing between individuals. Different laboratories and diverse techniques were used to prepare libraries and sequence TCR repertoires, to increase sequencing depth and limit assay-specific biases. Per donor, three plates each were used for CD4 naive and CD4 memory, two for CD8 naive, and one for CD8 memory. Per donor, leukapheresis produced somewhere between about 0.94 and 8.9 billion PBMCs. Summary of the overall study and its limitations: Larger estimated clonotype richness was generally found for naive subsets than for memory subsets. Sampling was restricted to blood, and TCR repertoires in tissue are likely to differ from TCR repertoires in blood. Higher generation probabilities were observed for clonotypes shared by all four sorted-subset donors than for non-shared clonotypes. Rarefaction of sorted-subset datasets indicated incomplete sequencing despite the large sequencing depth. Because the study included only a small number of donors, the genetic and exposure-history diversity represented was limited. Sharing across four donors was observed for around 5% of naive CD4, over 3% of naive CD8, over 2% of memory CD4, and roughly 0.4% of memory CD8 clonotypes. Based on pairwise subsampling, the degree of clonotype sharing among donors was expected to be affected by sequencing depth.

With regard to this clone: Its antigen specificity is not known. Qualities for individual bases were not recorded, and no much larger clone is one base off.

Healthy HIV-negative adults with no recently reported acute infections or vaccinations were included as donors. Every donor was a Caucasian adult residing in Nashville, Tennessee, USA. CD4+ T cells were enriched through magnetic negative selection, after which naive cells were positively selected on CD45RA and the remaining negative fraction served as the memory subset. Blood was collected by leukapheresis, and PBMCs were isolated by Ficoll-Histopaque density gradient centrifugation and then cryopreserved in liquid nitrogen vapor phase. Purity and quantity of every magnetically sorted T cell population were checked by analytical flow cytometry. Each sorted fraction had its genomic DNA isolated and then quantified by UV absorbance on a Nanodrop 2000c. The V end loses 4 bases and the J end loses 1 base, and a stretch of 8 bases separates them. For CDR1 and CDR2, the germline V gene (reference sequence) lists LNHNV and YYDKDF. Measured from the cysteine to the phenylalanine, the CDR3 is 14 residues long. Only the CDR3 region is kept as DNA, spanning 42 bases read in frame from base 1.

Using the deep immunoSEQ assay, multiplex PCR amplified TCR CDR3 regions from genomic DNA. Extracted genomic DNA from each cell subset was spread evenly across all wells of several immunoSEQ 96-well plates, with each plate serving as a replicate. For sorted subsets, each replicate PCR was loaded with 200 ng genomic DNA, equivalent to 25,000 to 35,000 T cell genomes. The purified libraries were quantified using a Qubit 3.0 fluorometer, sized with a Bioanalyzer 2100, and then quantified again using the KAPA Library Quantification kit. A separate single-read 150-cycle Illumina NextSeq 550 flow cell was used to sequence each immunoSEQ 96-well plate. Concerning the study's data processing: Because the immunoSEQ output held only junctional sequences and lacked quality scores, the filtering could not match the filtering applied to full-length reads. Sequences were annotated with PyIR, a Python wrapper for IgBLAST v1.9, and V/J genes and CDR3 were assigned using IMGT germline references. Reads were filtered out if the reads had weak V/J assignments (E-value above 1e-6), no CDR3, stop codons, out-of-frame junctions, or ambiguous translated residues. V3J clonotypes were defined as sequences sharing an identical inferred V gene, J gene, and CDR3 amino acid sequence. Percentage overlap between repertoires was computed as shared unique clonotypes divided by the size of the smaller repertoire. RTK rarefaction, the Chao1 estimator, and Recon v2.1 estimates of unobserved clonotypes were used to assess repertoire richness. Generation probabilities for all TCRbeta clonotypes obtained by the gDNA method from a handful of donors were computed using OLGA. TCRdb retrieved this table from immuneACCESS and kept in-frame rearrangements only. Not all clones are present; in checked studies, unresolved V genes account for under half, and no reason is known for the remainder. For V, J and clone size, that table is used; D and trimming come from the DNA. Within this sample are a few million clones, with 85% to 95% of them counted one time only. Approximately 0.4% of the sample lies in the top ten.

The sample taken for sequencing was naive CD4+ T cells from PBMCs. Sample cell subset or site, as interpreted from the label and publication: CD45RA+ positively selected. This TCR came from a man aged 18 to 29 in good health. Some clones in this sample may be carry-over from other donors' samples. The V and J genes are TRBV15 and TRBJ1-5; TRBD1 is a weak D gene call, 6 bases matching. The CDR3 is CATSIQGSNQPQHF. The nucleotide sequence is TGTGCCACCAGCATACAGGGAAGCAATCAGCCCCAGCATTTT. Here the CDR3 is joined to the reference TRBV15 and TRBJ1-5 genes, and the full variable domain is: DAMVIQNPRYQVTQFGKPVTLSCSQTLNHNVMYWYQQKSSQAPKLLFHYYDKDFNNEADTPDNFQSRRPNTSFCFLDIRSPGLGDTAMYLCATSIQGSNQPQHFGDGTRLSIL.